These T cell receptor beta chains were read from a single sample in a study of glioma-infiltrating T cells. TCRdb processed the multiplex PCR reads anew with MiXCR; each CDR3 protein has one entry. The sample has 150,000 to 200,000 distinct CDR3 sequences; over 40% are singletons. The sample comprised glioma tissue, nonneoplastic brain tissue, or PBMCs (not recorded which). The receptors come from a human donor with low-grade glioma or glioblastoma, undergoing nonglioma brain surgery, or in good health (not recorded which). CDR3s include the opening cysteine and the closing phenylalanine or tryptophan. A D gene is named only where the DNA matches it firmly. Where a row states a size, it is once, few, many or the class of an expanded clone; other rows omit it.

d_call	j_call	clone_size	v_call	cdr3_aa	cdr3_nt
-	TRBJ1-2	many	TRBV6-1	CASSEAPESYGYTF	TGTGCCAGCAGTGAAGCGCCAGAATCCTATGGCTACACCTTC
-	TRBJ2-5	many	TRBV7-9	CASSLVNAEETQYF	TGTGCCAGCAGCTTAGTAAACGCGGAAGAGACCCAGTACTTC
TRBD1	TRBJ2-7	few	TRBV29-1	CSVDPQGFGEQYF	TGCAGCGTTGACCCACAGGGGTTTGGGGAGCAGTACTTC
TRBD1	TRBJ2-1	-	TRBV29-1	CSVGDRGFENEQFF	TGCAGCGTTGGGGACAGGGGTTTTGAGAATGAGCAGTTCTTC
TRBD1	TRBJ2-3	many	TRBV7-9	CASSLTGGMDTQYF	TGTGCCAGCAGCTTGACAGGGGGCATGGATACGCAGTATTTT
-	TRBJ2-7	few	TRBV7-9	CASSPGTKTYEQYF	TGTGCCAGCAGCCCCGGCACCAAAACCTACGAGCAGTACTTC
-	TRBJ2-1	many	TRBV7-2	CASNVYRGDEQFF	TGTGCCAGCAACGTTTATAGAGGCGATGAGCAGTTCTTC
-	TRBJ1-2	-	TRBV20-1	CSAAGTARYGHTF	TGCAGTGCTGCGGGCACGGCGCGGTATGGCCACACCTTC
-	TRBJ2-1	many	TRBV6-1	CASKGLGTTYNEQFF	TGTGCCAGCAAAGGACTGGGTACTACCTACAATGAGCAGTTCTTC
TRBD1	TRBJ1-2	many	TRBV27	CASSSDLDRVNGYTF	TGTGCCAGCAGTTCGGACCTGGACAGGGTGAATGGCTACACCTTC
-	TRBJ2-1	-	TRBV6-5	CASSTSRIAYNEQFF	TGTGCCAGCAGTACATCAAGAATCGCCTACAATGAGCAGTTCTTC
TRBD2	TRBJ2-7	many	TRBV6-1	CASSSRSSGRRQYF	TGTGCCAGCAGTTCCCGCTCTAGCGGGAGGCGGCAGTACTTC
-	TRBJ2-7	many	TRBV15	CATSRDRGHEQYF	TGTGCCACCAGCAGAGATCGTGGGCACGAGCAGTACTTC
-	TRBJ1-3	-	TRBV28	CASSYGRRSGKTIYF	TGTGCCAGCAGTTACGGACGTCGCTCTGGAAAAACCATATATTTT
-	TRBJ2-1	few	TRBV4-1	CASSQEISSYNEQFF	TGCGCCAGCAGCCAAGAAATCAGCTCCTACAATGAGCAGTTCTTC
-	TRBJ2-5	-	TRBV5-1	CASSFTPWAETQYF	TGCGCCAGCAGCTTCACACCGTGGGCGGAGACCCAGTACTTC
TRBD2	TRBJ2-1	-	TRBV3-1	CARGQDGPSGGNEQFF	TGTGCCAGAGGCCAAGATGGACCTAGCGGGGGAAATGAGCAGTTCTTC
-	TRBJ1-1	-	TRBV3-1	CASSQLDGIKAFF	TGTGCCAGCAGCCAGTTAGACGGGATAAAAGCTTTCTTT
-	TRBJ2-5	many	TRBV28	CASSLTQETQYF	TGTGCCAGCAGTTTAACACAAGAGACCCAGTACTTC
-	TRBJ1-1	few	TRBV18	CASSPKDGAEAFF	TGTGCCAGCTCACCAAAGGACGGCGCTGAAGCTTTCTTT
-	TRBJ2-7	many	TRBV20-1	CSARFGYEQYF	TGCAGTGCTAGGTTTGGATACGAGCAGTACTTC
-	TRBJ2-7	many	TRBV27	CASRLLTGAGSYEQYF	TGTGCCAGCCGCCTTCTTACAGGGGCGGGATCCTACGAGCAGTACTTC
-	TRBJ1-2	-	TRBV7-2	CASSLGVGPGYTF	TGTGCCAGCAGCTTAGGGGTCGGTCCCGGCTACACCTTC
-	TRBJ2-3	many	TRBV20-1	CSARGRGTDTQYF	TGCAGTGCTAGGGGCAGGGGCACAGATACGCAGTATTTT
-	TRBJ1-1	few	TRBV12-3/TRBV12-4	CASSLVGSTEAFF	TGTGCCAGCAGTTTAGTAGGTAGCACTGAAGCTTTCTTT
-	TRBJ2-7	-	TRBV14	CASSPGRTYKQYF	TGTGCCAGCAGCCCCGGACGGACCTACAAGCAGTACTTC
-	TRBJ1-1	many	TRBV6-1	CASRRETGRNTEAFF	TGTGCCAGCAGGAGGGAGACAGGCCGGAACACTGAAGCTTTCTTT
-	TRBJ1-1	-	TRBV11-2	CASSLRGAEAFF	TGTGCCAGCAGCTTAAGGGGCGCTGAAGCTTTCTTT
TRBD1	TRBJ2-5	many	TRBV6-1	CASKRTGNQETQYF	TGTGCCAGCAAGCGGACAGGGAACCAAGAGACCCAGTACTTC
-	TRBJ1-1	-	TRBV7-9	CASSLEGRSEAFF	TGTGCCAGCAGCTTAGAAGGGCGGAGTGAAGCTTTCTTT
-	TRBJ2-7	many	TRBV15	CASSLELSYEQYF	TGTGCCTCATCACTAGAGTTGTCCTACGAGCAGTACTTC
-	TRBJ2-1	-	TRBV5-4	CASRILDSNEQFF	TGTGCCAGCAGAATTTTGGACAGCAATGAGCAGTTCTTC
-	TRBJ2-2	-	TRBV7-8	CASVDRLNTGELFF	TGTGCCAGCGTTGACCGCTTAAACACCGGGGAGCTGTTTTTT
-	TRBJ1-2	-	TRBV30	CAWSGNRAEGYTF	TGTGCCTGGAGTGGTAACAGGGCCGAGGGCTACACCTTC
-	TRBJ2-3	-	TRBV20-1	CSARAGSTDTQCF	TGCAGTGCTCGAGCTGGATCGACAGATACGCAGTGTTTT
TRBD2	TRBJ2-1	many	TRBV7-2	CASSLTSGRWNEQFF	TGTGCCAGCAGCTTAACTAGCGGGAGGTGGAATGAGCAGTTCTTC
TRBD2	TRBJ2-1	-	TRBV13	CASSSAGADYNEQFF	TGTGCCAGCAGCTCAGCGGGAGCCGACTACAATGAGCAGTTCTTC
TRBD2	TRBJ2-1	-	TRBV20-1	CSATPGGVYEQFF	TGCAGTGCTACCCCCGGGGGGGTCTACGAGCAGTTCTTC
-	TRBJ2-7	many	TRBV28	CASSFPGTYEQYF	TGTGCCAGCAGTTTTCCGGGGACCTACGAGCAGTACTTC
TRBD1	TRBJ1-5	-	TRBV28	CASSRGTVRRDQPQHF	TGTGCCAGCAGCCGAGGGACAGTGCGAAGAGATCAGCCCCAGCATTTT
-	TRBJ1-4	few	TRBV3-1	CASSQQGTNEKLFF	TGTGCCAGCAGCCAACAGGGGACTAATGAAAAACTGTTTTTT
-	TRBJ2-2	-	TRBV19	CASSIPAGLNTGELFF	TGTGCCAGTAGTATACCCGCGGGGCTGAACACCGGGGAGCTGTTTTTT
-	TRBJ2-2	few	TRBV7-2	CASTPGPNTGELFF	TGTGCCAGCACCCCCGGGCCGAACACCGGGGAGCTGTTTTTT
-	TRBJ1-1	many	TRBV10-3	CAISESSGLMNTEAFF	TGTGCCATCAGTGAGTCCTCAGGACTCATGAACACTGAAGCTTTCTTT
TRBD2	TRBJ2-3	-	TRBV29-1	CSVEGLAGGPGDTQYF	TGCAGCGTTGAAGGACTAGCGGGAGGGCCTGGGGATACGCAGTATTTT
-	TRBJ2-3	-	TRBV20-1	CSATTRGAYTQYF	TGCAGTGCTACGACTAGAGGGGCCTATACGCAGTATTTC